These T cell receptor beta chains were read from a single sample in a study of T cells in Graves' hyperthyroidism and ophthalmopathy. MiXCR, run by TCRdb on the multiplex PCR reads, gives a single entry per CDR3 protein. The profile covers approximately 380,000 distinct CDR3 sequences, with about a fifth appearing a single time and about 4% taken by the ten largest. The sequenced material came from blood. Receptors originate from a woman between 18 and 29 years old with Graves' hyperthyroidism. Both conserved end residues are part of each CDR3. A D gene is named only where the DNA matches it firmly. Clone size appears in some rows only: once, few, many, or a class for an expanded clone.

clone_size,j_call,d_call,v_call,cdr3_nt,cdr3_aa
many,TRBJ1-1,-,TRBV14,TGTGCCAGCAGCCAAGGGACACTCATGAACACTGAAGCTTTCTTT,CASSQGTLMNTEAFF
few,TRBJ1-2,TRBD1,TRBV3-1,TGTGCCAGCAGTCCCGGGACAGGGGCCCCACTTTATGGCTACACCTTC,CASSPGTGAPLYGYTF
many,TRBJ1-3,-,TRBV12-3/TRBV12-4,TGTGCCAGCAGGTATATTACTGGAAACACCATATATTTT,CASRYITGNTIYF
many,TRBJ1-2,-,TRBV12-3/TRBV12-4,TGTGCCAGCAGCTGGGGGGGGGAGAGGGGCTACACCTTC,CASSWGGERGYTF
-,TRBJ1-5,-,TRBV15,TGTGCCACCAGCAGAGGGGTGGAAGGATACAATCAGCCCCAGCATTTT,CATSRGVEGYNQPQHF
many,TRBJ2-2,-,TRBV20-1,TGCAGTGCTAGTTCGGAGGGGGAGCTGTTTTTT,CSASSEGELFF
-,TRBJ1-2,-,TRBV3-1,TGTGCCAGCAGCCAAGATAATTATGGCTACACCTTC,CASSQDNYGYTF
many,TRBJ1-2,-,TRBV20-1,TGCAGTGCCTTAGACCCAACTACGAGTGGCTACACCTTC,CSALDPTTSGYTF
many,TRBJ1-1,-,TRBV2,TGTGCCAGCAGCCCTGCAGGGGTGCTGAACACTGAAGCTTTCTTT,CASSPAGVLNTEAFF
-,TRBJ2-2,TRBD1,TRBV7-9,TGTGCCAGCAGCACGGACAGGGGTAACACCGGGGAGCTGTTTTTT,CASSTDRGNTGELFF
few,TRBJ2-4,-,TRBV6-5,TGTGCCAGCAGTTTCACAGGGAAGGGCATTCAGTACTTC,CASSFTGKGIQYF
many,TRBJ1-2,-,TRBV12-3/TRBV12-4,TGTGCCAGCAGTCCCGGCCCCCTAGGCTACACCTTC,CASSPGPLGYTF
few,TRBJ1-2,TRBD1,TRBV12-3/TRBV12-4,TGTGCCAGCAGTTTGACAGGGAGTGACTATGGCTACACCTTC,CASSLTGSDYGYTF
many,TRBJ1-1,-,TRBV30,TGTGCCTGGAGTGTAGTGAACACTGAAGCTTTCTTT,CAWSVVNTEAFF
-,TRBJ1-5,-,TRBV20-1,TGCAGTGCTAGAAATACAGGAGAAAGCAATCAGCCCCAGCATTTT,CSARNTGESNQPQHF
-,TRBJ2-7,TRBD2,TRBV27,TGTGCCAGCAGCCCCCTAGCGGGGGTTTACGAGCAGTACTTC,CASSPLAGVYEQYF
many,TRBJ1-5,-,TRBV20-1,TGCAGTGCCCGCCACCTACAGGTCTCCCTTAGCAATCAGCCCCAGCATTTT,CSARHLQVSLSNQPQHF
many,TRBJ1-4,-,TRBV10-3,TGTGCCATCAGTGAGGGGAGGGAGGAGGCTAATGAAAAACTGTTTTTT,CAISEGREEANEKLFF
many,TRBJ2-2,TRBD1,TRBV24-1,TGTGCCACCAGTGACTCAGGGGGATCGAACACCGGGGAGCTGTTTTTT,CATSDSGGSNTGELFF
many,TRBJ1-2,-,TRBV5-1,TGCGCCAGCAGCTTGGAGGTCAGCTATGGCTACACCTTC,CASSLEVSYGYTF
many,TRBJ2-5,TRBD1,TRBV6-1,TGTGCCAGCAGTGAGACAGGGGCGGAGACCCAGTACTTC,CASSETGAETQYF
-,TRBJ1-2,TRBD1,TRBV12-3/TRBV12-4,TGTGCCAGCAGTTTCGAGAAAGGGGGCTGGTCCGGCTACACCTTC,CASSFEKGGWSGYTF
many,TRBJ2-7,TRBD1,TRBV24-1,TGTGCCACCAGTGATCACCGGACAGGGGCCGAGCAGTACTTC,CATSDHRTGAEQYF